In this sample, the clone carrying this T cell receptor (beta chain) turned up many times. Clones were read by immunoSEQ multiplex PCR, and TCRdb kept only the in-frame ones, dropping some. The table records about 77,000 clones, 80% of them present only once. Trimming cost V 3 bases and J 1 base; bases outside gene matches: 5. The germline V gene encodes CDR1 SGDLS and CDR2 YYNGEE. The CDR3 is 15 residues long. This specimen comes from a study of blood T cell repertoires in COVID-19. The sequenced sample consisted of peripheral blood. The source is a woman in her seventies with acute or convalescent COVID-19. The chain employs TRBV9 and TRBJ2-3, with 7 bases aligning to TRBD2. This CDR3 is CASSAQGGGTDTQYF. In DNA form, the CDR3 reads TGTGCCAGCAGCGCGCAGGGAGGGGGCACAGATACGCAGTATTTT.